This T cell receptor (beta chain) originates from a study of cytomegalovirus exposure and HLA in healthy donors. Regarding the study as a whole: Around 160 TCR beta chains were listed as cytomegalovirus-associated. High sensitivity and specificity were reportedly achieved when the classifier diagnosed cytomegalovirus status.

This table comes from immunoSEQ multiplex PCR, and its TCRdb copy is limited to in-frame clones, with some not included. Of around 98,000 clones listed, over 75% are singletons. As for this clone: Antigen specificity is unknown.

There are 11 residues in the CDR3. Deletions cut 11 bases from V and 11 bases from J, with 17 bases between. CDR1 is MNHEY and CDR2 is SMNVEV in the germline V gene (reference sequence). The receptor's source is a man aged 18 to 30 in good health and CMV-seropositive. V usage is TRBV27 and J usage is TRBJ2-3, with TRBD1 as a possible D gene (6 bases). The sample taken for sequencing was PBMCs. CDR3 in amino acids: CAANYEGVQYF. In DNA, the CDR3 is TGTGCCGCCAACTATGAGGGGGTGCAGTATTTT.